This T cell receptor beta chain came from a study of T-cell reconstitution after alpha-beta-depleted transplantation in children. Study-wide findings and caveats: When one year had passed after transplant, most T-cell counts and diversity came from newly produced T cells. Where alpha-beta T cells came from about two months after transplant was reportedly several hundred expanded graft clones. Certain patients had high TCRbeta diversity at day 60, and it came from recipient T cells and thymic progenitors that survived.

At least ten counts were recorded for this clonotype. The antigen is undetermined. CDR3 length equals 15 residues. Trimming at V came to 7 bases and at J to 6 bases, leaving 9 bases not matched to a gene. Germline V gives CDR1 MNHEY, CDR2 SMNVEV (reference sequence). Library preparation (for TCRbeta) was performed with unique molecular identifiers. TCRdb reprocessed the PCR reads via MiXCR and lists one record per CDR3 protein. The sample holds fewer than 700,000 distinct CDR3 sequences, 10% to 15% seen once. The rearrangement links TRBV27 to TRBJ2-2; 9 bases align to TRBD2. The receptor was isolated from a male patient between 5 and 17 years old who had a stem cell transplant for acute myeloid leukemia, so the T cells may come from the graft donor. The specimen was PBMCs, mostly from graft donor cells, collected 360 days after TCRalphabeta/CD19-depleted stem cell transplant. The chain's CDR3 is CASTQGGGRAGELFF. The CDR3 nucleotides read TGTGCCAGCACCCAGGGTGGCGGGAGGGCCGGGGAGCTGTTTTTT.